A single sample gave rise to the 28 T cell receptor beta chains below, sequenced in a study of early T cells in non-severe SARS-CoV-2 infection. TCRdb re-called the 5' RACE reads through MiXCR, storing one row per CDR3 protein. The sample contains 48,000 or so distinct CDR3 sequences, around 6.5% of which appear only once. The sequencing used whole blood, collected at baseline. These receptors were obtained from an adult who was a healthcare worker with PCR-confirmed SARS-CoV-2 infection or an uninfected control (not recorded which).

This clonotype was detected many times. The chain carries TRBV29-1 and TRBJ2-7, with D maybe TRBD1 (6 bases). There are 16 residues in the CDR3. Trimming took off 6 bases at V and 4 bases at J, with 25 bases between the two ends. Germline values: CDR1 SQVTM, CDR2 ANQGSEA. The CDR3 here is CSVAPYTTGTRYEQYF. The CDR3, as DNA: TGCAGCGTCGCTCCATATACCACCGGGACAAGATACGAGCAGTACTTC.

This clonotype was picked up many times. The chain carries TRBV7-3 and TRBJ2-1; TRBD2 matches 11 bases. V gave up 5 bases and J gave up 3 bases; unmatched junction bases: 3. The CDR3 runs 15 residues. Per germline, CDR1 SGHTA and CDR2 FQGTGA. Here the CDR3 reads CASSPGLADYNEQFF. The DNA of the CDR3 is TGTGCCAGCAGCCCGGGACTAGCGGACTACAATGAGCAGTTCTTC.

This clonotype was seen a few times. The J gene is TRBJ1-1, the V gene TRBV11-3; 9 positions agree with TRBD1. Trimming removed 5 bases from V and 5 bases from J; junction bases left unmatched: 9. The CDR3 spans 15 residues. Per germline, CDR1 SGHNT and CDR2 YENEEA. The CDR3 sequence is CASSPGDREGTEAFF. The CDR3 DNA reads as TGTGCCAGCAGCCCCGGGGACAGGGAGGGTACTGAAGCTTTCTTT.

The rearrangement uses TRBV29-1 and TRBJ2-3, with 8 positions matching TRBD2. Germline CDR1 SQVTM, CDR2 ANQGSEA. The CDR3 runs to 14 residues. V lost 3 bases and J lost 2; bases outside the gene matches: 4. In DNA form, the CDR3 reads TGCAGCGTTGATCTAGCGGGTTCCACAGATACGCAGTATTTT. It translates to CSVDLAGSTDTQYF.

Comments on this clonotype: This could be a read error, since a much larger clone is one nucleotide away. The chain combines TRBV5-4 with TRBJ1-5; D not certain. The CDR3 is 12 amino acids. CDR1 SGHNT and CDR2 YYREEE come from the germline V gene (reference sequence). The CDR3 coding sequence is TGTGCCATCAGCTTGGCCGGTCAGCCCCAGCATTTT. Translating it yields CAISLAGQPQHF.

This chain joins TRBV28 and TRBJ2-7; possible D gene TRBD1, 7 bases. From germline, CDR1 is MDHEN and CDR2 SYDVKM. This CDR3 region has 15 residues. V lost 2 bases to trimming and J lost 3 bases, with 14 bases between them. The CDR3 nucleotides read TGTGCCAGCAGTTTACCCCAGGGGGGCCACTACGAGCAGTACTTC. Its protein product is CASSLPQGGHYEQYF.

This clonotype was observed a few times. This chain connects TRBV27 to TRBJ2-7; a possible D gene is TRBD1 (5 bases). Germline values: CDR1 MNHEY, CDR2 SMNVEV (reference sequence). This CDR3 has 14 residues. V was trimmed by 3 bases and J by 2 bases, leaving 11 bases between them. The CDR3 DNA reads as TGTGCCAGCAGTTTTTTTAGGGGCCCCTACGAGCAGTACTTC. This codes for CASSFFRGPYEQYF.

This clonotype showed up just a few times. This chain connects TRBV20-1 to TRBJ2-1, with D perhaps TRBD1 (6 bases). There are 13 residues in the CDR3. The germline V gene encodes CDR1 DFQATT and CDR2 SNEGSKA (reference sequence). Trimming left V 6 bases short and J 7 bases short, with 16 bases between. Here the CDR3 reads CSANRDGGNEQFF. The CDR3 DNA reads TGCAGTGCAAACAGGGATGGGGGAAATGAGCAGTTCTTC.

This clonotype was seen only a few times. This chain joins TRBV6-5 and TRBJ2-2; no clear D. The CDR3 loop spans 13 amino acids. CDR1 and CDR2 (germline): MNHEY, SVGAGI. V was pared by 0 bases and J by 3 bases, with 2 bases between. For the CDR3, the DNA is TGTGCCAGCAGTTACTCGTACACCGGGGAGCTGTTTTTT. It encodes CASSYSYTGELFF.

The J gene is TRBJ1-2, the V gene TRBV14, with 8 bases that match TRBD1. V trimming: 3 bases; J trimming: 4 bases; junction bases outside the gene matches: 7. CDR1 and CDR2 from the germline V gene are SGHDN and FVKESK. The CDR3 has 15 residues. The CDR3 here is CASSQRTGTSYGYTF. CDR3 nucleotide sequence: TGTGCCAGCAGCCAGCGGACAGGGACGAGCTATGGCTACACCTTC.

This clonotype was recorded many times. This sequence joins TRBV7-7 and TRBJ1-1; the D is unclear. Germline V gives CDR1 SSHAT, CDR2 FNYEAQ (reference sequence). V lost 0 bases and J 4 bases, leaving 6 bases between the germline ends. This CDR3 is 13 amino acids long. The CDR3 DNA reads TGTGCCAGCAGCTTAGCGTGGGGCACTGAAGCTTTCTTT. Translation gives CASSLAWGTEAFF. The variable domain in full, completed from reference TRBV7-7 and TRBJ1-1, reads GAGVSQSPRYKVTKRGQDVTLRCDPISSHATLYWYQQALGQGPEFLTYFNYEAQPDKSGLPSDRFSAERPEGSISTLTIQRTEQRDSAMYRCASSLAWGTEAFFGQGTRLTVV.

A few counts support this clonotype. The chain employs TRBV3-1 and TRBJ2-5; D is possibly TRBD1 (6 bases). Germline V lookup: CDR1 LGHDT, CDR2 YNNKEL (reference sequence). The germline V and J ends were trimmed by 1 base and 2 bases, with 14 bases remaining between them. This CDR3 has 16 amino acids. The DNA for the CDR3 is TGTGCCAGCAGCCAAGTTCCTATGGGGGCGCAAGAGACCCAGTACTTC. This sequence encodes CASSQVPMGAQETQYF.

The chain combines TRBV6-2 or TRBV6-3 with TRBJ2-2; 8 bases are a match to TRBD1. Looked up from germline, CDR1 is MNHEY and CDR2 is SVGEGT. The V and J ends lost 4 bases and 3 bases, in that order; junction bases with no gene match: 4. The length of the CDR3 is 15 residues. CDR3 residues: CASSSGTGHTGELFF. In DNA, the CDR3 is TGTGCCAGCAGTTCCGGGACAGGACACACCGGGGAGCTGTTTTTT.

This clonotype occurred many times. This chain uses TRBV28 with TRBJ2-2, with a possible D match to TRBD2 (5 bases). Trimming pared 8 bases from V and 4 bases from J, leaving 14 bases between. The CDR3 is 14 amino acids. The germline gives CDR1 MDHEN, CDR2 SYDVKM. The CDR3 sequence is CASCGPISTGELFF. The CDR3 DNA is TGTGCCAGCTGCGGGCCCATCTCCACCGGGGAGCTGTTTTTT.

This chain uses TRBV27 with TRBJ2-7; D remains ambiguous. The CDR3 sequence is 13 residues long. Germline CDR1 MNHEY, CDR2 SMNVEV (reference sequence). Trimming removed 9 bases at V and 1 base at J, with 13 bases between. The CDR3 is CASRAYGSYEQYF. The CDR3 nucleotides are TGTGCCAGTAGGGCATACGGATCCTACGAGCAGTACTTC.

This clonotype showed up many times. The chain links TRBV20-1 to TRBJ1-5; TRBD1 matches at 7 bases. This CDR3 comprises 14 residues. After removal of 4 bases from V and 0 bases from J, the junction contained 3 bases not matched to a gene. Germline V gene data show CDR1 as DFQATT and CDR2 as SNEGSKA (reference sequence). The DNA of the CDR3 is TGCAGTGCTACTACAGGGGCTAGCAATCAGCCCCAGCATTTT. The encoded protein is CSATTGASNQPQHF.

This clonotype was detected ten times or more. This chain uses TRBV5-1 with TRBJ2-3; 12 bases line up with TRBD2. CDR1 and CDR2 from the germline V gene are SGHRS and YFSETQ. This CDR3 contains 16 residues. With V trimmed by 4 bases and J by 3 bases, 6 bases remained unmatched. CDR3 region: CASSGRLAGVTDTQYF. The DNA for the CDR3 is TGCGCCAGCAGCGGGAGACTAGCGGGAGTGACAGATACGCAGTATTTT. The full variable domain, in which reference TRBV5-1 and TRBJ2-3 provide the parts outside the CDR3, is KAGVTQTPRYLIKTRGQQVTLSCSPISGHRSVSWYQQTPGQGLQFLFEYFSETQRNKGNFPGRFSGRQFSNSRSEMNVSTLELGDSALYLCASSGRLAGVTDTQYFGPGTRLTVL.

This clonotype was recorded at least ten times. V gene TRBV12-3 or TRBV12-4 combines with J gene TRBJ2-3; 7 bases align to TRBD1. The CDR3 extends over 14 amino acids. V shed 6 bases and J 8 bases; nucleotides not matched to a gene: 11. The DNA for the CDR3 is TGTGCCAGCAGCCTCGGACAGGCCTCACCTACGCAGTATTTT. It codes for CASSLGQASPTQYF.

The sample holds a few counts of this clonotype. The V and J genes are TRBV28 and TRBJ1-5; a possible D gene is TRBD1 (5 bases). V was trimmed by 4 bases and J by 7 bases, leaving 5 bases between them. This CDR3 is 11 amino acids long. Germline CDR1 reads MDHEN; CDR2 reads SYDVKM. The CDR3 loop is CASSWGQPQHF. CDR3 bases: TGTGCCAGCAGTTGGGGCCAGCCCCAGCATTTT. Together with reference TRBV28 and TRBJ1-5, the CDR3 gives the full variable domain: DVKVTQSSRYLVKRTGEKVFLECVQDMDHENMFWYRQDPGLGLRLIYFSYDVKMKEKGDIPEGYSVSREKKERFSLILESASTNQTSMYLCASSWGQPQHFGDGTRLSIL.

This clonotype appeared a few times. This chain connects TRBV12-3 or TRBV12-4 to TRBJ2-2; D gene unclear. The CDR3 spans 15 residues. Trimming left V 3 bases short and J 2 bases short, with 10 bases between. CDR3 coding DNA: TGTGCCAGCAGTTTCGGTATTTCCAACACCGGGGAGCTGTTTTTT. It yields the protein CASSFGISNTGELFF.

This clonotype was recorded at least ten times. This chain connects TRBV10-2 to TRBJ2-5; 10 bases are a match to TRBD1. V was pared by 2 bases and J by 6 bases, with 6 bases of the junction left unmatched. The length of the CDR3 is 15 residues. The germline CDR1 and CDR2 sequences are WSHSY and SAAADI. Here the CDR3 DNA reads TGCGCCAGCAGTGAGGGGACAGGGGTCGGAAAGACCCAGTACTTC. Translating it yields CASSEGTGVGKTQYF.

This clonotype has more than one count but fewer than ten. V usage is TRBV20-1 and J usage is TRBJ1-1; 8 positions match TRBD1. The germline V gene encodes CDR1 DFQATT and CDR2 SNEGSKA (reference sequence). The V segment lost 0 bases and the J segment 5 bases; nucleotides outside the gene matches: 2. The CDR3 runs 13 residues. CDR3 loop: CSARDRGPTEAFF. The CDR3, as DNA: TGCAGTGCTAGAGACAGGGGGCCAACTGAAGCTTTCTTT.

This clonotype was counted many times. The chain uses TRBV28 and TRBJ2-7; D is unresolved. CDR3 size: 15 residues. V lost 8 bases and J 6 bases, leaving 23 bases between the germline ends. Per germline, CDR1 MDHEN and CDR2 SYDVKM. In nucleotides, the CDR3 is TGTGCCAGCTCACCCGAGAGTAGGGTCTGGGGCGAGCAGTACTTC. As protein: CASSPESRVWGEQYF.

This clonotype turned up a few times. V and J are TRBV6-4 and TRBJ2-1; D is unresolved. From germline, CDR1 is MRHNA and CDR2 SNTAGT. V dropped 0 bases and J dropped 7 bases, with 7 bases sitting between them. The CDR3 extends over 13 amino acids. The CDR3 DNA sequence: TGTGCCAGCAGTGACTCCATGGGGAATGAGCAGTTCTTC. It encodes CASSDSMGNEQFF.

This clonotype was found a few times. V and J are TRBV10-3 and TRBJ1-1, with TRBD1 matching 7 bases. The V and J ends lost 10 bases and 7 bases, in that order; junction bases with no gene match: 9. Germline CDR1 ENHRY, CDR2 SYGVKD. The CDR3 sequence is 12 residues long. The CDR3 reads CATAGGTDEAFF. CDR3 nucleotides: TGTGCCACCGCAGGAGGGACAGATGAAGCTTTCTTT.

This clonotype was counted a few times. The chain is built from TRBV10-2 and TRBJ2-7, with D unclear. V was trimmed by 2 bases and J by 0 bases, leaving 8 bases between them. From germline, CDR1 is WSHSY and CDR2 SAAADI. The CDR3 consists of 14 residues. The CDR3 sequence: CASSERESSYEQYF. DNA of the CDR3: TGCGCCAGCAGTGAGCGCGAAAGCTCCTACGAGCAGTACTTC.

This clonotype was picked up many times. The CDR3 region has the DNA TGTGCCGCCACCGCCTCATTCCAAGAGACCCAGTACTTC. It codes for CAATASFQETQYF. This sequence joins TRBV10-3 and TRBJ2-5; D remains unclear. V was shortened by 11 bases and J by 1 base, with 14 bases between the two germline ends. CDR1 and CDR2 (germline): ENHRY, SYGVKD. This CDR3 is built from 13 residues.

This clonotype was seen more than once but under ten times. This rearrangement joins TRBV5-5 to TRBJ1-1, with no clear D. Germline assignment: CDR1 SGHKS and CDR2 YYEKEE (reference sequence). Trimming pared 0 bases from V and 5 bases from J, leaving 8 bases between. The CDR3 extends over 13 amino acids. CDR3 amino acids: CASSLAGKTEAFF. The CDR3, as DNA: TGTGCCAGCAGCTTGGCCGGGAAAACTGAAGCTTTCTTT.